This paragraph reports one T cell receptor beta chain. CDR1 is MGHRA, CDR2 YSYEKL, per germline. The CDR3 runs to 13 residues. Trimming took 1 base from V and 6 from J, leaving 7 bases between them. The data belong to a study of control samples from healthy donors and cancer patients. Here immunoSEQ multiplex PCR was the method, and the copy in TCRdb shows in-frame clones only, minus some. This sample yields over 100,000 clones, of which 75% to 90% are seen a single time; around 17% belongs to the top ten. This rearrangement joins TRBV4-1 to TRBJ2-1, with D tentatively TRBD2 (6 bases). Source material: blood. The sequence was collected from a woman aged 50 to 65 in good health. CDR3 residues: CASSQVAANEQFF. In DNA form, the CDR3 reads TGCGCCAGCAGCCAAGTAGCGGCCAATGAGCAGTTCTTC.